Below, 2 T cell receptor beta chains from the same sample are listed, as sequenced in a study of graft-versus-host responses after intestinal transplantation. These TCRs are of unknown antigen specificity. Here immunoSEQ multiplex PCR was the method, and the copy in TCRdb shows in-frame clones only, minus some. Seen here are roughly 120,000 clones, more than 80% observed once, and the top ten hold 0.23%. Specimen: unstimulated CD4+ T cells sorted from spleen or lymph node cells, collected before transplant. The receptors were gathered from a human donor who was the organ donor for an intestinal transplant.

The V and J genes are TRBV7-2 and TRBJ2-5; tentative D call: TRBD1 (6 bases). V was shortened by 0 bases and J by 4 bases, with 12 bases between the two germline ends. This CDR3 is 15 amino acids long. Germline-derived CDR1 and CDR2 are SGHTA and FQGNSA. CDR3 coding DNA: TGTGCCAGCAGCTTAGCGGGCAGGGGTGGAGAGACCCAGTACTTC. It translates to CASSLAGRGGETQYF.

This chain joins TRBV5-4 and TRBJ2-3; 8 nucleotides line up with TRBD2. V shed 3 bases, J shed 5 bases, and the junction held 11 bases outside the gene matches. Per the germline V gene, CDR1 is SGHNT and CDR2 is YYREEE (reference sequence). CDR3 length: 16 residues. For the CDR3, the DNA is TGTGCCAGCAGCTCCCTTGGTAGCGGGACGGGAGATACGCAGTATTTT. Its translation: CASSSLGSGTGDTQYF.